Included here is one T cell receptor (beta chain) sequence, with context. The target antigen is unknown. This entry belongs to a study of T cells in Graves' hyperthyroidism and ophthalmopathy. General study findings and limits: In validation, the model predicted ophthalmopathy. These predictions came a median around 5.9 months before onset.

Any patient presenting with uncontrolled infection, other autoimmune disease, pregnancy or lactation was left out. Amplification of TCR beta CDR3 regions was performed using RNA transcripts as template. The HTBI primer set served for first-round RT-PCR of the TCR CDR3. TCRdb re-derived calls from the multiplex PCR reads in MiXCR, one entry per CDR3 protein. The table includes about 590,000 distinct CDR3 sequences, about 15% detected once. This receptor was identified in a woman aged 30 to 39 with Graves' hyperthyroidism. Sequenced input: blood.

The CDR3 DNA is TGTGCCAGCAGCGCCTCGACAGGGGGGAATGAAAAACTGTTTTTT. Amino acid sequence: CASSASTGGNEKLFF. The chain joins TRBV9 to TRBJ1-4, with 9 bases fitting TRBD1. The CDR3 has 15 residues. V was pared by 3 bases and J by 5 bases, with 5 bases of the junction left unmatched. Germline V gene data show CDR1 as SGDLS and CDR2 as YYNGEE.